The TCR beta chain described here comes from a study of shared clonotypes between healthy human individuals. Turning to the study itself: Ranging from 18 to 49 in age, donors were a couple of women and a few men. Study-level findings and limits: Rarefaction analysis demonstrated incomplete sorted-subset sequencing notwithstanding large depth.

Measured with immunoSEQ multiplex PCR; TCRdb has only the in-frame clones, and not every one. The repertoire holds about 2.1 million clones, with about 93% as singletons. Naive CD8 cells lacked CD45RO, underwent positive selection for CCR7 and left out terminally differentiated effector memory CD45RA+ cells. Donors comprised only Caucasian adults living in Nashville, Tennessee. V was trimmed by 6 bases and J by 0 bases, leaving 29 bases between them. This CDR3 comprises 20 residues. Germline lookup yields CDR1 LNHDA and CDR2 SQIVND (reference sequence). About this clone itself: Its antigen is as yet unknown.

Sequences were obtained from naive CD8+ T cells from PBMCs. This clonotype originated in a man younger than 30 in good health. Some clones in this sample may be carry-over from other donors' samples. V usage is TRBV19 and J usage is TRBJ1-1; D is possibly TRBD1 (5 bases). In DNA form, the CDR3 reads TGTGCCAGTAGACCTGAAGGCCTTTCAGGGCTTACCACAGTGAACACTGAAGCTTTCTTT. Residues: CASRPEGLSGLTTVNTEAFF.